The sequence of this T cell receptor (beta chain) was determined in a study of beta chain features in type 1 diabetes. General study points: Insertions were fewer and deletions more numerous at VDJ junctions in type 1 diabetes patients. Significant though moderate, a shortening of TCRB CDR3s appeared in all four CD4+ subsets of Type 1 diabetes patients.

The investigators reverse transcribed all of the isolated RNA, so they sequenced expressed TCRB transcripts. The data were produced by immunoSEQ multiplex PCR, yet TCRdb's version contains in-frame clones alone and is incomplete. The table includes about 740,000 clones, 13% detected once. V shed 6 bases and J shed 3 bases, with 20 bases lying between them. CDR3 length: 16 amino acids. Germline CDR1 SNHLY, CDR2 FYNNEI. In the case of this clone: Antigen: not known.

Material: naive CD4+ T cells from blood. The chain uses TRBV2 and TRBJ1-1; D perhaps matches TRBD1 (6 bases). The sequence derives from a man aged 18 to 30 with type 1 diabetes. CDR3 in amino acids: CASSWGRGRKDTEAFF. The CDR3 DNA sequence: TGTGCCAGCAGCTGGGGCAGGGGAAGGAAAGACACTGAAGCTTTCTTT.